This TCR beta chain was profiled in a study of tumor and adjacent non-tumor tissue in lung cancer (dated by TCRdb to about 2018). Broadly, across the study: Of the cohort, more than ten patients had adenocarcinoma, 2 had squamous cell carcinoma and 1 had small cell lung cancer. Using bulk TCRbeta repertoires from under 17 lung cancer patients, the study set lung tumor tissue side by side with matched distant non-tumor lung tissue. Among the roughly 15 patients, ages ranged from about 31 to 76 years, about 10 were men and 5 were women, and disease was TNM stage I to III. For each patient, one tumor sample and one normal lung sample were taken, giving 25 to 30 paired specimens that underwent TCRbeta CDR3 sequencing. In total, sequencing yielded 130,000,000 or so productive TCRbeta reads, which works out to an average of around 3.9 million reads per sample. Results the study describes overall, beyond this receptor: TCR diversity was significantly higher in younger patients, and higher tumor TCR diversity was associated with shorter overall and disease-free survival. Tumor tissue showed significantly higher TCR diversity (inverse Simpson) than normal lung tissue, at 431.37 vs 166.20 (P = 0.0075, Mann-Whitney U test). Peripheral blood was not sequenced, so blood TCRbeta repertoires were not examined in the lung cancer patients of the study. A significantly larger cumulative share of the repertoire was made up by the top 100 clones in normal lung than in tumor tissue. With only about 16 patients in the cohort, the authors noted that larger samples and more detailed clinical data are needed. Neither the sequencing platform nor unique molecular identifiers are named or mentioned anywhere in the methods.

The library came from multiplex PCR. The listed sequencing device is Illumina HiSeq 2500. Following protocols modified from ARM-PCR, the researchers constructed TCRbeta libraries through three rounds of nested PCR with primers (Table S4). Before sequencing, PCR products of 200-500 bp were excised from the gel and purified with the QIAquick gel extraction kit. On the authors' methods: Trimmomatic was used to clean the reads, FLASH was used to merge the reads into complete CDR3 sequences, and MiTCR was used to assign the reads to V(D)J germline segments. VDJtools was used to compute clonal diversity as the inverse Simpson's index. A read counted as productive if the sequence was in-frame and lacked a premature stop codon. The public reads were reprocessed in TCRdb via fastp at Q25 and MiXCR, keeping in-frame beta chains. A single entry per CDR3 protein holds the most common genes and DNA from its merged rows. The V and J calls come from TCRdb's annotation, not from the publication. This sample holds 50,000 to 70,000 distinct CDR3 sequences; over 60% were observed only once. The biggest ten clones account for roughly 35% of the sample.

Reading the germline V gene (reference sequence) gives CDR1 SEHNR and CDR2 FQNEAQ. The CDR3, cysteine through phenylalanine, is 12 amino acids long. This entry keeps only the CDR3 DNA: 36 bases, framed from base 1. Bulk unsorted tissue served as the source for RNA extraction, and RNA quality was assessed using a NanoDrop ND-1000 and an Agilent 2100. Normal lung samples were distant non-tumor tissue taken more than 3 cm from the tumor edge. Donors were newly diagnosed lung cancer patients admitted for thoracic surgery in China between August and November 2014, without prior chemotherapy. Patients with previous radiotherapy or chemotherapy, or with another concurrent cancer, were excluded from the study. Surgical tissue pieces of about 1-2.2 cm3 were preserved in RNAlater solution and stored at -80 °C until use. To note about this clonotype: Its cognate antigen has yet to be identified. The junction and the germline gene differ at one end; a read error may be behind it.

The receptor was isolated from a man between 65 and 79 years old with non-small cell lung cancer. Sequencing was performed on distant non-tumor lung tissue. The chain links TRBV7-9 with TRBJ2-3; no D gene call is confident. The J call may be in error: the DNA end matches TRBJ1-5 better. The CDR3 sequence is CASSLEADTQHF. The DNA sequence is TGTGCCAGTAGCTTAGAGGCCGATACGCAGCATTTT.